A single sample is the source of the 14 T cell receptor beta chains below, sequenced in a study of cytomegalovirus exposure and HLA in healthy donors. The PCR employed 60 Vbeta primers together with 13 Jbeta primers. Assay used: immunoSEQ multiplex PCR; TCRdb lists only in-frame clones, some missing. The sample contains 100,000 to 150,000 clones, approximately 80% of which appear only once. Sequenced: PBMCs. These receptors were taken from a man between 35 and 55 years old in good health and CMV-seronegative.

This clone was seen more than once but under ten times. The chain couples TRBV7-6 to TRBJ2-2; weak D call: TRBD2 (6 bases). Germline lookup yields CDR1 SGHVS and CDR2 FNYEAQ. Trimming removed 5 bases from V and 2 bases from J, with 15 bases in between. The CDR3 totals 16 residues. Here the CDR3 reads CASSPWWTINTGELFF. DNA for the CDR3: TGTGCCAGCAGCCCCTGGTGGACTATTAACACCGGGGAGCTGTTTTTT.

V is TRBV7-8 and J is TRBJ2-7, with a possible D match to TRBD2 (7 bases). The V and J ends lost 5 bases and 4 bases respectively, with 15 bases between them. The CDR3 totals 14 residues. Germline CDR1 and CDR2: SGHVS and FQNEAQ. CDR3 loop: CASSHKGGGYEQYF. In nucleotides, the CDR3 is TGTGCCAGCAGCCACAAGGGAGGGGGTTACGAGCAGTACTTC.

The chain carries TRBV2 and TRBJ2-1; 7 bases map to TRBD1. Germline V lookup: CDR1 SNHLY, CDR2 FYNNEI. The CDR3 covers 15 residues. Trimming cost V 6 bases and J 8 bases; bases outside gene matches: 13. The CDR3 region has the DNA TGTGCCAGCAGCGTGACAGGGTATCGGTGGCATGAGCAGTTCTTC. Residues: CASSVTGYRWHEQFF.

The count of this clone is one. The chain couples TRBV5-4 to TRBJ2-5; no firm D call. The DNA end favors TRBJ2-7, so the J call may be wrong. The CDR3 totals 12 residues. From germline, CDR1 is SGHNT and CDR2 YYREEE (reference sequence). The CDR3 sequence: CASSLPSSEQYF. Here the CDR3 DNA reads TGTGCCAGCAGCTTGCCCAGTAGCGAGCAGTACTTC.

Remarks on this clone: An end of the junction differs from the germline gene, which may be a read error. This chain links TRBV6-6 with TRBJ2-6, with a tentative D call TRBD2 (7 bases). Per the germline V gene, CDR1 is MNHNY and CDR2 is SVGAGI (reference sequence). The CDR3 is 15 amino acids. The DNA for the CDR3 is TGTGCCAGCAGTTTGGGGACTCGGGGGGCCAACGGCCTGACTTTC. It encodes CASSLGTRGANGLTF.

The chain uses TRBV27 and TRBJ2-7, with a possible D match to TRBD2 (5 bases). This CDR3 comprises 14 residues. Germline V gene sequence: CDR1 MNHEY, CDR2 SMNVEV (reference sequence). The V end was cut by 5 bases, the J end by 1 base, with 12 bases between. The CDR3 sequence: CASSKDRLSYEQYF. The CDR3 DNA follows: TGTGCCAGCAGTAAGGACCGACTATCCTACGAGCAGTACTTC.

The V call is TRBV5-1, the J call TRBJ2-5; TRBD2 matches 7 bases. V lost 1 base to trimming and J lost 4 bases; unmatched junction nucleotides: 10. The CDR3 contains 16 residues. Germline V gives CDR1 SGHRS, CDR2 YFSETQ. CDR3 region: CASSLRSSGGGETQYF. The CDR3 DNA sequence: TGCGCCAGCAGCTTGAGGTCTTCGGGCGGGGGAGAGACCCAGTACTTC.

The V gene is TRBV11-2, the J gene TRBJ1-1, with TRBD1 matching over 9 bases. CDR1 and CDR2 (germline): SGHAT, FQNNGV. V was clipped by 3 bases and J by 6 bases; unmatched bases: 5. CDR3 length equals 14 residues. The CDR3 DNA follows: TGTGCCAGCAGCTTCACAGGGGGCGCGGCTGAAGCTTTCTTT. Amino acid sequence: CASSFTGGAAEAFF.

The rearrangement uses TRBV11-2 and TRBJ2-1, with 7 bases aligning to TRBD1. The length of the CDR3 is 15 residues. Germline V gene data show CDR1 as SGHAT and CDR2 as FQNNGV. J was trimmed by 3 bases and V by 5 bases; bases with no gene match: 7. CDR3 residues: CASSAGTANYNEQFF. DNA for the CDR3: TGTGCCAGCAGCGCCGGGACAGCGAACTACAATGAGCAGTTCTTC.

The chain carries TRBV5-1 and TRBJ2-7; D might be TRBD2 (6 bases). Trimming shortened V by 4 bases and J by 0 bases, and 11 bases separated the two germline ends. CDR1 is SGHRS, CDR2 YFSETQ, per germline. The CDR3 has 14 amino acids. CDR3 nucleotides: TGCGCCAGCAGCAGGATGGGGGGCTCCTACGAGCAGTACTTC. Its protein product is CASSRMGGSYEQYF.

The rearrangement uses TRBV4-1 and TRBJ2-1; D ambiguous. Germline assignment: CDR1 MGHRA and CDR2 YSYEKL. The length of the CDR3 is 14 residues. The ends were cut back, 3 bases at V and 1 base at J, with 7 bases in the middle. This CDR3 is CASSHLRSYNEQFF. In nucleotides, the CDR3 is TGCGCCAGCAGCCATTTGCGGTCCTACAATGAGCAGTTCTTC.

CDR3 bases: TGTGCCAGCACCGGACAAGGCACCGGGGAGCTGTTTTTT. Translated: CASTGQGTGELFF. The V gene is TRBV6-5, the J gene TRBJ2-2; D perhaps matches TRBD1 (5 bases). Trimming took off 7 bases at V and 4 bases at J, with 10 bases between the two ends. CDR3 length: 13 amino acids. CDR1 and CDR2 (germline): MNHEY, SVGAGI.

The rearrangement links TRBV6-5 to TRBJ2-5; D might be TRBD1 (5 bases). The germline V gene encodes CDR1 MNHEY and CDR2 SVGAGI. V lost 7 bases and J 9 bases, leaving 21 bases between the germline ends. This CDR3 spans 14 amino acids. The chain's CDR3 is CASTDSTDKWAQYF. The CDR3 DNA reads as TGTGCCAGCACCGATTCGACGGACAAGTGGGCCCAGTACTTC.

Regarding this clone: One end of the junction fails to match germline, which may point to a read error. The chain employs TRBV7-9 and TRBJ1-5; 9 bases map to TRBD1. The CDR3 covers 16 residues. The germline CDR1 and CDR2 sequences are SEHNR and FQNEAQ (reference sequence). DNA for the CDR3: TGTTCCAGCAGCAACCGGGACAGGGCGAGCAATCAGCCCCAGCATTTT. Protein product: CSSSNRDRASNQPQHF.